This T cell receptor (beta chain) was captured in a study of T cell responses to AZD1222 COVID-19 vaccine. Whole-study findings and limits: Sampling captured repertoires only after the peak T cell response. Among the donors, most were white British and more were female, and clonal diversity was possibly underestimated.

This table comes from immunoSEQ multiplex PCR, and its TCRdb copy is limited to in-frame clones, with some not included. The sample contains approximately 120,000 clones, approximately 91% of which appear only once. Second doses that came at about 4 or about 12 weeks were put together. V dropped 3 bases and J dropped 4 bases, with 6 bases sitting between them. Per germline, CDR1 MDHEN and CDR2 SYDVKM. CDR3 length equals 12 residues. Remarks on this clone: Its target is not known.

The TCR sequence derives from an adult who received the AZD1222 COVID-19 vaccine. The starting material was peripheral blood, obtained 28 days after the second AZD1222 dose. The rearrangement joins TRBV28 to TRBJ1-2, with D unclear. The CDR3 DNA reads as TGTGCCAGCAGTTTCTCCGGCTATGGCTACACCTTC. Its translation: CASSFSGYGYTF.